This T cell receptor beta chain is drawn from a study of cytomegalovirus exposure and HLA in healthy donors. Primers for the PCR totalled 60 Vbeta and 13 Jbeta. Assay: immunoSEQ multiplex PCR; the TCRdb copy retains only in-frame clones and omits some. The data show some 170,000 clones, roughly 81% seen once. What was sequenced was PBMCs. The clonotype originates from a woman between 45 and 65 years old in good health and CMV-seronegative.

DNA of the CDR3: TGTGCCAGCAGTCCCGAGGGAGAGACCCAGTACTTC. Translation gives CASSPEGETQYF. The genes are TRBV27 and TRBJ2-5; D perhaps matches TRBD2 (5 bases). V was cut by 5 bases and J by 4 bases, with 8 bases left in between. The CDR3 has 12 residues. The germline V gene encodes CDR1 MNHEY and CDR2 SMNVEV (reference sequence).